This T cell receptor (beta chain) emerged from a study of T cell responses to AZD1222 COVID-19 vaccine (dated by TCRdb to about 2021). Regarding the research as a whole: TCR sequencing was performed for roughly 240 trial participants, of whom some 200 were given two doses of AZD1222 and approximately 26 were given two doses of MenACWY control vaccine. Enrollment into the trials was organized by age into subgroups of 18-55, 56-69 and 70-plus years, and those subgroups contained roughly 160, 29 and 62 TCR-sequenced participants, respectively. Broad study findings and their caveats: Reportedly, close to half of the unique spike-specific TCRs recognized epitopes lying outside the regions that are mutated in the B.1.351 and B.1.1.7 variants. In the small 56-69-year group, the increase in depth fell short of significance, most likely because of low power. No day 14 peak-response samples were available, so repertoires were characterized only after the peak T cell response. The whole spike protein was spanned by vaccine-associated CD4 TCRs, and dominant responses were seen in regions 160-218 and 743-854. Participants were mostly white British and included more females than males, and it was suggested by the authors that clonal diversity may have been underestimated. After two AZD1222 doses, spike-specific TCR breadth and depth were significantly higher than at day 0 and than in MenACWY recipients. Only 5 to 7 AZD1222 recipients were SARS-CoV-2 seropositive at baseline, limiting conclusions about previously exposed vaccinees.

Interpreted using the paper, the time point label stands for: about 28 days (+/-7) after the second vaccine dose. AZD1222 recipients given second doses at about 4 weeks or at about 12 weeks were pooled, since spike-specific TCR depth and breadth were not found to differ between the two schedules. Vaccinee samples came from UK trials COV001 and COV002, including a single-blind randomized controlled phase 2/3 trial of AZD1222 (ChAdOx1 nCoV-19) in healthy adults. For TCRbeta chain sequencing, PBMC samples were collected from trial participants at day 0 and at day 28 after the second dose. Comment on this clone: Its antigen is unknown. Base qualities were left out, and no much larger clone turns up one base away.

The CDR3 regions of human TCRbeta chains were subjected to immunosequencing. The source study handled its data this way. Repertoire TCRs were matched against a reference library of SARS-CoV-2-specific TCRs generated with the MIRA antigen-specificity platform. Breadth meant the fraction of unique TCRs that were SARS-CoV-2-associated, whereas depth meant the fraction of total T cells that were SARS-CoV-2-associated. Using the MIRA data, each spike-specific TCR was mapped to the spike region that the TCR reacts to and placed in a CD4 or CD8 class. Log10-transformed breadth and depth values were compared by one-way ANOVA with Sidak's multiple comparisons tests. Imported from immuneACCESS, the table was reduced by TCRdb to in-frame sequences with V and J called. These copies leave out some clones; in studies compared against another copy, an unresolved V gene accounts for under half, and the cause of the remainder is not known. Clone size and the V and J calls come from that table; the DNA yielded D and trimming. In this sample the table shows approximately 140,000 clones, around 90% of which occur a single time. The leading ten clones occupy 0.85% to 1.2% of the sample.

Spanning cysteine to phenylalanine, the CDR3 consists of 12 amino acids. CDR3 DNA only is kept here, 36 bases in frame from base 1. Via the germline V gene (reference sequence), CDR1 is MNHEY and CDR2 SMNVEV. V loses 3 bases, J loses 4 bases, and the germline ends lie 6 bases apart. The material was peripheral blood, obtained 28 days after the second AZD1222 dose. The rearrangement combines TRBV27 with TRBJ1-2, with the D gene not clear enough to name. The TCR originated in an adult who received the AZD1222 COVID-19 vaccine. The CDR3 region: CASSFMSYGYTF. The bases read TGTGCCAGCAGTTTTATGTCCTATGGCTACACCTTC.